The T cell receptor (beta chain) under discussion was sequenced for a study of T-cell reconstitution after alpha-beta-depleted transplantation in children. Study-wide points: Expanded graft clones numbering several hundred reportedly gave rise to alpha-beta T cells about two months after transplant. Diversity and T-cell counts at one year after transplant derived mostly from new T cells. After transplant, high TCRbeta diversity at day 60 in some patients arose from surviving recipient T cells and thymic progenitors.

The TCRbeta library incorporated unique molecular identifiers. TCRdb processed the PCR reads anew with MiXCR; each CDR3 protein has one entry. The listing records some 60 distinct CDR3 sequences. Germline V gene data show CDR1 as SSHAT and CDR2 as FNYEAQ (reference sequence). The CDR3 is made up of 13 amino acids. In this sample, this clonotype turned up a few times. Its antigen is unidentified. The junction differs from germline at one of its ends, possibly a read error. The sample was PBMCs, mostly from graft donor cells, taken 180 days after TCRalphabeta/CD19-depleted stem cell transplant. The sequence was obtained from a girl less than two years old who had a stem cell transplant for combined immunodeficiency, so the T cells may come from the graft donor. The V and J genes are TRBV7-7 and TRBJ2-7; D is possibly TRBD1 (5 bases). The CDR3 sequence is CASSPTVSYEQYF. CDR3 coding DNA: TGTGCTAGCAGCCCGACAGTCTCCTACGAGCAGTACTTC.